Here is one T cell receptor beta chain with its context. Those enrolled, adults aged roughly 18 to 95 years, came from around 24 US areas. Cohort 3 recovered donors had two negative PCRs, clearance, or symptom resolution. The sample comes from a study of blood T cell repertoires in COVID-19. Authors' data handling: Amplification of reference gene primers was used by the study to estimate nucleated cell counts. Profiling relied on immunoSEQ multiplex PCR, and the TCRdb table lists in-frame clones only, not all of them. D and trimming were read from the DNA, whereas the V and J calls and clone size are those reported in that table. The sample includes some 170,000 clones, more than 75% seen only once; the top ten take about 5.6%. The sequencing input was PBMCs or T cells enriched from blood (not recorded which). The sequence derives from a man in his forties or fifties who had recovered from COVID-19.

CDR3 residues: CASSLGTRGDNEQFF. The CDR3, as DNA: TGTGCCAGCAGCTTGGGGACTAGGGGGGACAATGAGCAGTTCTTC. The V call is TRBV7-8, the J call TRBJ2-1, with 8 bases lining up with TRBD2. Trimming at V came to 3 bases and at J to 5 bases, leaving 6 bases not matched to a gene. This CDR3 comprises 15 residues. From germline, CDR1 is SGHVS and CDR2 FQNEAQ.